This T cell receptor (beta chain) was recorded in a study of shared clonotypes between healthy human individuals. Study at large: Each donor had three CD4 naive, three CD4 memory, two CD8 naive and one CD8 memory plate. Broader study findings: Lower generation probabilities were found for non-shared clonotypes than for those shared by all four donors.

The naive CD8 population came from CD45RO-negative cells selected for CCR7, without terminally differentiated effector memory CD45RA+ cells. All donors qualified as healthy HIV-negative adults and had experienced no recent acute infections or vaccinations. All of the donors resided in Nashville, Tennessee, and each was a Caucasian adult. Only in-frame clones appear in the TCRdb table, and some are missing; sequencing was by immunoSEQ multiplex PCR. Here the sample spans over 2 million clones, approximately 94% being singletons. A remark on this clone: Its specificity is unknown. At one end, the junction sequence differs from germline, possibly due to a read error.

Per the germline V gene, CDR1 is MNHNS and CDR2 is SASEGT. The length of the CDR3 is 19 residues. The V call is TRBV6-1, the J call TRBJ1-2; TRBD1 agrees at 10 bases. This sequence originates from a man aged 18-30 years in good health. Input material: naive CD8+ T cells sorted from blood. The CDR3 sequence: CASREDIRTGGSYSYGYTF. The CDR3 nucleotides are TGTGCCAGCAGGGAAGATATCCGGACAGGGGGATCATATAGCTATGGCTACACCTTC.